These 27 T cell receptor beta chains came from one sample sequenced in a study. TCRdb re-derived calls from the 5' RACE reads in MiXCR, one entry per CDR3 protein. The sample consists of some 62,000 distinct CDR3 sequences, around 30% of them appearing once. The specimen sequenced was tumor-infiltrating naive CD4+ T cells sorted from the breast tumor. Subset in this sample: naive CD4+ T cells, CD4+CD45RA+CD25-. The receptors here all came from a female donor with breast cancer.

In its sample, this clonotype is medium-sized. J is TRBJ2-1 and V is TRBV7-2, with D possibly TRBD2 on 6 matching bases. The length of the CDR3 is 14 residues. CDR1 and CDR2 from the germline V gene are SGHTA and FQGNSA. Trimming shortened V by 4 bases and J by 6 bases, and 13 bases separated the two germline ends. The chain's CDR3 is CASSSPAGSNEQFF. CDR3 nucleotides: TGTGCCAGCAGCTCCCCAGCGGGTAGCAATGAGCAGTTCTTC.

The rearrangement joins TRBV7-3 to TRBJ2-1; 7 bases line up with TRBD2. Germline V gives CDR1 SGHTA, CDR2 FQGTGA. The CDR3 spans 16 residues. With 2 bases clipped from V and 0 bases from J, the junction kept 4 bases outside the gene matches. In DNA, the CDR3 is TGTGCCAGCAGCTTATCTAGCGGAGCCTCCTACAATGAGCAGTTCTTC. It encodes CASSLSSGASYNEQFF.

This clonotype has just a few counts. The V gene is TRBV5-1, the J gene TRBJ2-3; D is possibly TRBD2 (6 bases). Trimming removed 0 bases at V and 2 bases at J, with 10 bases between. Germline values: CDR1 SGHRS, CDR2 YFSETQ. The CDR3 runs 15 residues. DNA for the CDR3: TGCGCCAGCAGCTTGGCTTCGGGGGTCACAGATACGCAGTATTTT. This sequence encodes CASSLASGVTDTQYF.

This clonotype was counted between two and nine times. This chain links TRBV7-9 with TRBJ1-2, with D maybe TRBD1 (5 bases). Between the trimmed V and J ends, which lost 5 bases and 0 bases, there was a span of 13 bases. The germline V gene has CDR1 SEHNR and CDR2 FQNEAQ (reference sequence). This CDR3 is 15 amino acids long. CDR3 region: CASSTWDGANYGYTF. The CDR3 bases are TGTGCCAGCAGCACGTGGGACGGAGCTAACTATGGCTACACCTTC. Complete variable domain (other parts from reference TRBV7-9 and TRBJ1-2): DTGVSQNPRHKITKRGQNVTFRCDPISEHNRLYWYRQTLGQGPEFLTYFQNEAQLEKSRLLSDRFSAERPKGSFSTLEIQRTEQGDSAMYLCASSTWDGANYGYTFGSGTRLTVV.

The chain couples TRBV28 to TRBJ1-6, with D uncertain. The CDR3 sequence is 15 residues long. Germline CDR1 and CDR2: MDHEN and SYDVKM. V was cut by 5 bases and J by 5 bases, with 13 bases left in between. The CDR3 coding sequence is TGTGCCAGCAGTACCGTAATAGGGAATAATTCACCCCTCCACTTT. Its translation: CASSTVIGNNSPLHF.

This clonotype was counted only a few times. CDR3: CSARGTVADTQYF. CDR3 bases: TGCAGTGCTAGAGGGACGGTTGCGGATACGCAGTATTTT. The V call is TRBV20-1, the J call TRBJ2-3; D is unresolved. Between the trimmed V and J ends, which lost 1 base and 6 bases, there was a span of 11 bases. Per germline, CDR1 DFQATT and CDR2 SNEGSKA (reference sequence). The CDR3 is 13 residues long.

V usage is TRBV7-2 and J usage is TRBJ1-2; D is uncertain. The CDR3 length is 15 residues. Looked up from germline, CDR1 is SGHTA and CDR2 is FQGNSA. V was cut by 4 bases and J by 2 bases, with 14 bases left in between. The CDR3, as DNA: TGTGCCAGCAGCTATTCAGAGTTACTCAACTATGGCTACACCTTC. Its protein product is CASSYSELLNYGYTF.

CDR3 bases: TGTGCCAGCAGCTTTCCTCGAGTAGACAGGGGGCGCGGAGAGACCCAGTACTTC. Translating it yields CASSFPRVDRGRGETQYF. J is TRBJ2-5 and V is TRBV7-2; 10 bases line up with TRBD1. CDR1 is SGHTA and CDR2 is FQGNSA in the germline V gene. The CDR3 runs to 18 residues. J lost 4 bases, V lost 3 bases, and 14 bases had no gene match.

On this clonotype: Compared with germline, one end of the junction differs, possibly owing to a read error. The rearrangement uses TRBV5-5 and TRBJ2-2, with 7 bases matching TRBD2. The CDR3 is 15 residues long. Germline CDR1 SGHKS, CDR2 YYEKEE (reference sequence). The CDR3 sequence: CASSISGKATGGLFF. The CDR3 DNA reads TGTGCCAGCAGCATCAGCGGGAAGGCCACCGGGGGGCTGTTTTTT.

This clonotype was observed at least ten times. The chain couples TRBV7-8 to TRBJ2-6; D perhaps matches TRBD2 (6 bases). CDR3 length: 12 residues. The V gene lost 5 bases and the J gene lost 13 bases, with 12 bases spanning the gap. The V gene's germline CDR1 is SGHVS and CDR2 FQNEAQ. In nucleotides, the CDR3 is TGTGCCAGCAGCCCCGAGGAGGGGGTCCTGACTTTC. This gives the protein CASSPEEGVLTF.

The J gene is TRBJ1-4, the V gene TRBV28; D remains ambiguous. The CDR3 runs 13 residues. Germline lookup yields CDR1 MDHEN and CDR2 SYDVKM. The V and J ends lost 5 bases and 10 bases respectively, with 14 bases between them. The CDR3 DNA sequence: TGTGCCAGCAGTCCTCTCCTGGAGGGAAAACTGTTTTTT. Translation: CASSPLLEGKLFF.

The chain carries TRBV24-1 and TRBJ2-7; no firm D call. Germline CDR1 reads KGHDR; CDR2 reads SFDVKD. Trimming shortened V by 6 bases and J by 2 bases, and 10 bases separated the two germline ends. This CDR3 is built from 13 residues. The CDR3 DNA is TGTGCCACCAGTACGGGTCCTACCTACGAGCAGTACTTC. It is translated as CATSTGPTYEQYF.

This clonotype has just a few counts. The chain has TRBV5-6 and TRBJ2-7, with 10 bases matching TRBD1. Germline assignment: CDR1 SGHDT and CDR2 YYEEEE. J lost 6 bases, V lost 6 bases, and 9 bases had no gene match. CDR3 length: 14 amino acids. In DNA, the CDR3 is TGTGCCAGCATCGCCTGGGACAGGGGTTCCGAGCAGTACTTC. Protein product: CASIAWDRGSEQYF.

This clonotype turned up a few times. The DNA for the CDR3 is TGTGCCAGCAGCCAAGATGGAGCACGGACGAACACTGAAGCTTTCTTT. Protein sequence: CASSQDGARTNTEAFF. This rearrangement joins TRBV3-1 to TRBJ1-1; D unclear. The germline V and J ends were trimmed by 0 bases and 1 base, with 12 bases remaining between them. The CDR3 has 16 amino acids. Germline CDR1 and CDR2: LGHDT and YNNKEL (reference sequence).

This clonotype has just a few counts. The rearrangement uses TRBV5-1 and TRBJ1-2; weak D call: TRBD1 (6 bases). V lost 4 bases and J lost 6, with 19 bases in between. CDR1 is SGHRS and CDR2 is YFSETQ in the germline V gene. CDR3 length equals 15 residues. CDR3 amino acids: CASSLETQGLNGYTF. The CDR3 DNA reads as TGCGCCAGCAGCCTAGAGACTCAGGGGCTTAATGGCTACACCTTC.

This clonotype has only a few counts. The rearrangement links TRBV24-1 to TRBJ2-1; TRBD1 aligns across 9 bases. Trimming at V came to 6 bases and at J to 1 base, leaving 9 bases not matched to a gene. CDR1 KGHDR and CDR2 SFDVKD come from the germline V gene. CDR3 length: 17 amino acids. CDR3 DNA sequence: TGTGCCACCAGTAACCGGGACAGGGTCGAGTCCTACAATGAGCAGTTCTTC. It codes for CATSNRDRVESYNEQFF.

There are a few counts of this clonotype. This chain connects TRBV20-1 to TRBJ1-1; 10 nucleotides agree with TRBD1. The CDR3 runs to 15 residues. From germline, CDR1 is DFQATT and CDR2 SNEGSKA (reference sequence). V lost 5 bases and J lost 6; bases outside the gene matches: 12. The CDR3, as DNA: TGCAGTGCTTTACGACGGGACAGGGGTTTCGCTGAAGCTTTCTTT. As protein: CSALRRDRGFAEAFF.

This clonotype came up once. J is TRBJ1-4 and V is TRBV5-1; no clear D gene. This CDR3 has 15 amino acids. CDR1 is SGHRS and CDR2 is YFSETQ in the germline V gene. The V gene lost 4 bases and the J gene lost 10 bases, with 20 bases spanning the gap. The CDR3 DNA reads as TGCGCCAGCAGCCTCACGGAGGCGGCCCCTAGAAAACTGTTTTTT. Translation gives CASSLTEAAPRKLFF.

The chain is built from TRBV5-1 and TRBJ1-2; D is possibly TRBD1 (6 bases). The ends were cut back, 0 bases at V and 8 bases at J, with 11 bases in the middle. CDR1 and CDR2 (germline): SGHRS, YFSETQ. The CDR3 has 13 residues. CDR3 in amino acids: CASSLAVDRGYTF. The DNA for the CDR3 is TGCGCCAGCAGCTTGGCCGTGGACAGAGGCTACACCTTC.

This clonotype was seen repeatedly, ten times or more. The chain is built from TRBV20-1 and TRBJ1-5; no clear D. This CDR3 is built from 13 residues. V was cut by 1 base and J by 11 bases, with 15 bases left in between. Germline V gene lookup returns CDR1 DFQATT and CDR2 SNEGSKA (reference sequence). The CDR3 sequence is CSARGPEILAQHF. The CDR3 nucleotides read TGCAGTGCTAGAGGACCAGAGATCTTGGCCCAGCATTTT.

The V and J genes are TRBV6-5 and TRBJ1-2; TRBD1 might be the D (6 bases). Germline CDR1 and CDR2: MNHEY and SVGAGI. The CDR3 totals 16 residues. Between the trimmed V and J ends, which lost 0 bases and 5 bases, there was a span of 16 bases. In DNA form, the CDR3 reads TGTGCCAGCAGTTACTCGCTCGGGGGCATTCATTATGGCTACACCTTC. Protein: CASSYSLGGIHYGYTF.

Points on this clonotype: One end of the junction is discordant with germline, which a read error may explain. This chain links TRBV4-3 with TRBJ2-7; no firm D call. Germline lookup yields CDR1 LGHNA and CDR2 YSLEER. This CDR3 is built from 14 residues. This chain's CDR3 is CTSSRRLGSYEQYF. The CDR3 coding sequence is TGCACCAGCAGCCGCAGGTTAGGGTCCTACGAGCAGTACTTC.

This clonotype was recorded a few times. The V and J genes are TRBV6-1 and TRBJ2-1; possible D gene TRBD2, 6 bases. The CDR3 contains 15 residues. Germline V gene data show CDR1 as MNHNS and CDR2 as SASEGT. With 6 bases removed from V and 3 bases from J, the gap between germline ends came to 15 bases. The CDR3 region has the DNA TGTGCCAGCAGGGCAGGCAGCGGGTACTACAATGAGCAGTTCTTC. This encodes CASRAGSGYYNEQFF.

This clonotype was seen many times. This sequence joins TRBV20-1 and TRBJ2-5, with D possibly matching TRBD2 (7 bases). Germline V gene data show CDR1 as DFQATT and CDR2 as SNEGSKA (reference sequence). CDR3 length: 13 amino acids. Trimming removed 3 bases at V and 4 bases at J, with 12 bases between. The CDR3 region has the DNA TGCAGTGCTAGGGGGGGGCTAGCAGAGACCCAGTACTTC. Translated: CSARGGLAETQYF.

This clonotype was detected many times. V usage is TRBV7-9 and J usage is TRBJ1-5; no clear D. V was clipped by 2 bases and J by 6 bases, with 8 bases between them. This CDR3 comprises 13 residues. CDR1 and CDR2 from the germline V gene are SEHNR and FQNEAQ (reference sequence). CDR3 nucleotides: TGTGCCAGCAGCTTAAACGGGTTTCAGCCCCAGCATTTT. Its protein product is CASSLNGFQPQHF. The complete variable domain, with remaining parts taken from reference TRBV7-9 and TRBJ1-5, reads DTGVSQNPRHKITKRGQNVTFRCDPISEHNRLYWYRQTLGQGPEFLTYFQNEAQLEKSRLLSDRFSAERPKGSFSTLEIQRTEQGDSAMYLCASSLNGFQPQHFGDGTRLSIL.

This clonotype was observed a few times. The chain links TRBV11-2 to TRBJ1-6; 8 bases fit TRBD1. V shed 3 bases and J 8 bases; nucleotides not matched to a gene: 3. The CDR3 length is 14 residues. The germline CDR1 and CDR2 sequences are SGHAT and FQNNGV. The CDR3 protein is CASSLLTGDSPLHF. For the CDR3, the DNA is TGTGCCAGCAGCTTGCTGACAGGGGATTCACCCCTCCACTTT.

V gene TRBV20-1 combines with J gene TRBJ1-6, with D possibly TRBD1 on 6 matching bases. V was pared by 5 bases and J by 0 bases, with 14 bases between. The germline V gene has CDR1 DFQATT and CDR2 SNEGSKA (reference sequence). This CDR3 comprises 16 residues. The CDR3 DNA reads TGCAGTGCTCCACAGGACAGACACTCCTATAATTCACCCCTCCACTTT. Its translation is CSAPQDRHSYNSPLHF.